Below, 2 T cell receptor beta chains from the same sample are listed, as sequenced in a study of response to subunit inactivated influenza vaccine. One entry per CDR3 protein results from TCRdb running MiXCR on the RT-PCR reads. The table shows hundreds of thousands of distinct CDR3 sequences, with roughly 10% occurring only once. These same records also appear under a second study, on T cells expressing NK-cell markers. Turning to that study: What made the TCR beta cDNA was 5'RACE template switching with UMIs.

This sample comprised PBMCs from blood, obtained on the day of vaccination. The receptors come from a man aged 50 or older who received an inactivated influenza vaccine.

This clonotype turned up a few times. The chain has TRBV27 and TRBJ1-5; D uncertain. Per germline, CDR1 MNHEY and CDR2 SMNVEV (reference sequence). V dropped 8 bases and J dropped 4 bases, with 3 bases sitting between them. The CDR3 spans 10 residues. The CDR3 reads CASGNQPQHF. Written as DNA, the CDR3 is TGTGCCAGCGGAAATCAGCCCCAGCATTTT.

The chain recombines TRBV12-3 or TRBV12-4 with TRBJ1-6; possibly TRBD1 for D (6 bases). This CDR3 spans 15 amino acids. V dropped 6 bases and J dropped 8 bases, with 17 bases sitting between them. Here the CDR3 reads CASRTWTRTDSPLHF. CDR3 DNA sequence: TGTGCCAGCAGGACCTGGACAAGGACAGATTCACCCCTCCACTTT.